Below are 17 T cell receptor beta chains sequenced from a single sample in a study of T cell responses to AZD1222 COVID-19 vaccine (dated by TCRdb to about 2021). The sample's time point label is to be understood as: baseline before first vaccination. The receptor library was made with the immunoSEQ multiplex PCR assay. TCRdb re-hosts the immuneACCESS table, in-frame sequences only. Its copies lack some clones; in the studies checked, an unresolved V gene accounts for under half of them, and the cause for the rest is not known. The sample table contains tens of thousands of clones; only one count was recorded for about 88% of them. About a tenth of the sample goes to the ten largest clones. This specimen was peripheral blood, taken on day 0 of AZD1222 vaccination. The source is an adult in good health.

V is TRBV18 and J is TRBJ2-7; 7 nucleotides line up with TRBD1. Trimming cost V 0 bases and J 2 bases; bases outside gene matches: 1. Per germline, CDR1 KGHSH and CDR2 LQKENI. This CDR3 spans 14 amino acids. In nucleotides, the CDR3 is TGTGCCAGCTCACCACCGGGACAGCCCTACGAGCAGTACTTC. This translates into CASSPPGQPYEQYF.

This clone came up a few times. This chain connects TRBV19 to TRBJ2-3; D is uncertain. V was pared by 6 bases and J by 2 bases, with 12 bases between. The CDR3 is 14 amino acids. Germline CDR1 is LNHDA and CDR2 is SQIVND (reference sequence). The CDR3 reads CASSGWSTTDTQYF. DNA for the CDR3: TGTGCCAGTAGCGGGTGGAGTACCACAGATACGCAGTATTTT.

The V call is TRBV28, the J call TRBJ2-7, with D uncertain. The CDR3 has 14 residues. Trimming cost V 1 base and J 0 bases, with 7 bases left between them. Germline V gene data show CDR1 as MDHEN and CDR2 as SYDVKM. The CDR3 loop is CASSLFLNSYEQYV. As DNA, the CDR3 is TGTGCCAGCAGTTTATTCCTTAACTCCTACGAGCAGTACGTC.

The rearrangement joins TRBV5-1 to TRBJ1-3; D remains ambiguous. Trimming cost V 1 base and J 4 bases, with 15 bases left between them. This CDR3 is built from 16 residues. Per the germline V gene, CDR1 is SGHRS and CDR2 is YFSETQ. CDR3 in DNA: TGCGCCAGCAGCTTGAAGAGGCTGACGGGAGGAAACACCATATATTTT. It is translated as CASSLKRLTGGNTIYF.

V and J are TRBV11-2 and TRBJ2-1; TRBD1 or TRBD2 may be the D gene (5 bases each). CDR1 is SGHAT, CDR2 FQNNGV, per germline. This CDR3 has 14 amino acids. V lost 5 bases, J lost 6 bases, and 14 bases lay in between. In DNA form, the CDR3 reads TGTGCCAGCAGCCTTGCCGGGGCGACCAATGAGCAGTTCTTC. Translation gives CASSLAGATNEQFF.

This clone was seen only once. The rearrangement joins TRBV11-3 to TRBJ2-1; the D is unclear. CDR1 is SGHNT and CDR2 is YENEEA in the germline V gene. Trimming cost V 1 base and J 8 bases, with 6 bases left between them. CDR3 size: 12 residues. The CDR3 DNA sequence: TGTGCCAGCAGCTTAGGGGGTCATGAGCAGTTCTTC. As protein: CASSLGGHEQFF.

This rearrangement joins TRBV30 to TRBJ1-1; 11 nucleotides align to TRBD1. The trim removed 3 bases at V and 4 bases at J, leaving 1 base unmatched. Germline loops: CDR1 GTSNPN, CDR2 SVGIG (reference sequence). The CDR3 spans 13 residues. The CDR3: CAWSGTGGTEAFF. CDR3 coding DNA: TGTGCCTGGAGCGGGACAGGGGGCACTGAAGCTTTCTTT.

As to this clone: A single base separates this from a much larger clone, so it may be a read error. This CDR3 reads CASSYSISGANVLTF. As DNA, the CDR3 is TGTGCCAGCAGTTACTCGATCTCTGGGGCCAACGTCCTGACTTTC. V gene TRBV6-5 combines with J gene TRBJ2-6, with no clear D. V lost 0 bases and J 0 bases, leaving 3 bases between the germline ends. This CDR3 region has 15 residues. Germline CDR1 is MNHEY and CDR2 is SVGAGI.

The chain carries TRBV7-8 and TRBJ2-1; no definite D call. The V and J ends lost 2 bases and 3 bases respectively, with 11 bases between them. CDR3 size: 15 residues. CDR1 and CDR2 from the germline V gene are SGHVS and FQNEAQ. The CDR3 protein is CASSLKGSFYNEQFF. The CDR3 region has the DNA TGTGCCAGCAGCTTAAAGGGATCCTTCTACAATGAGCAGTTCTTC.

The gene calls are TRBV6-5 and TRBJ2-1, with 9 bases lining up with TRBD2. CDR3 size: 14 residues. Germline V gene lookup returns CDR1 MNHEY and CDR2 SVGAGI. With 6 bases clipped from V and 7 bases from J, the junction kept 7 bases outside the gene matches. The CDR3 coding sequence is TGTGCCAGCAGCTCCGGTAGCGGGAGAAATGAGCAGTTCTTC. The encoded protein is CASSSGSGRNEQFF.

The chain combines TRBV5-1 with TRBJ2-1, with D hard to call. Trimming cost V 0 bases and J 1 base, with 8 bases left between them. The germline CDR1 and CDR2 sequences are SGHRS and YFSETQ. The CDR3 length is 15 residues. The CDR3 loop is CASSLGTISYNEQFF. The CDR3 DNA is TGCGCCAGCAGCTTGGGGACGATTTCCTACAATGAGCAGTTCTTC.

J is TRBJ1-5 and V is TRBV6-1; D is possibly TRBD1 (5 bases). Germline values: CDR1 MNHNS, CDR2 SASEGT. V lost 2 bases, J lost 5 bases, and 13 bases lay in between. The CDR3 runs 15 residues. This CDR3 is CASSELGQTHQPQHF. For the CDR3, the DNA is TGTGCCAGCAGTGAATTGGGGCAGACCCATCAGCCCCAGCATTTT.

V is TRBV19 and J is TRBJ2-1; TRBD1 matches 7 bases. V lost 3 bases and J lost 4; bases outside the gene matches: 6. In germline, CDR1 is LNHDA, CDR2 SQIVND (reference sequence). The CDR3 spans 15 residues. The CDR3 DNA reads TGTGCCAGTAGTATTGAGGGGGCGTTTTACAATGAGCAGTTCTTC. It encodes CASSIEGAFYNEQFF.

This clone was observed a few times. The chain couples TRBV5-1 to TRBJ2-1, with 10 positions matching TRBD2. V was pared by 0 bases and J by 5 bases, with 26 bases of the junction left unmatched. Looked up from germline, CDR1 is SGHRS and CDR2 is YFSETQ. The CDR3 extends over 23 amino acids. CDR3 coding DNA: TGCGCCAGCAGCTTGGGTCGGCTAGCGGGAGTCGTAAGCGTCTCATTAAAGGACAATGAGCAGTTCTTC. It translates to CASSLGRLAGVVSVSLKDNEQFF.

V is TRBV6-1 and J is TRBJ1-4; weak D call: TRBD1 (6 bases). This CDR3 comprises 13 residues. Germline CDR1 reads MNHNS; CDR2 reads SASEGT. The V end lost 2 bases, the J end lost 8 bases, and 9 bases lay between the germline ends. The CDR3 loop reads CASSEQGLEKLFF. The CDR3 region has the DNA TGTGCCAGCAGTGAACAGGGGTTAGAAAAACTGTTTTTT.

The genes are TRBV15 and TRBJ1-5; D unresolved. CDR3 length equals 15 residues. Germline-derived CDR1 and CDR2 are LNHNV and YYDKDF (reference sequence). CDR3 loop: CASSAGGRGNQPQHF. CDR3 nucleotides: TGTGCTAGTTCGGCCGGCGGAAGGGGCAATCAGCCCCAGCATTTT.

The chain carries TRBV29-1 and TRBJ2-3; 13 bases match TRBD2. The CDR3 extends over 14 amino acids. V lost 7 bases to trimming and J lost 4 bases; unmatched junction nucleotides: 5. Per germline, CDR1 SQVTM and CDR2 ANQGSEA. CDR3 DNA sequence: TGCAGCGCCGGACTAGCGGGAGCCCCAGATACGCAGTATTTT. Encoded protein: CSAGLAGAPDTQYF.